This T cell receptor beta chain was sequenced during a study of sequential checkpoint blockade in melanoma. Study-wide context: First-line arms were nivolumab then ipilimumab, or the reverse, randomized 1:1. Both treatment sequences were followed by maintenance nivolumab.

Repertoires were generated with immunoSEQ multiplex PCR, while TCRdb's copy carries only in-frame clones and drops some. The sample contains just under 20,000 clones, about four fifths of which appear only once. Treatment denoted: randomized to nivolumab then ipilimumab (arm A) or the reverse (arm B). No patient had prior DNA-damaging chemotherapy. PBMC sorting kept live CD3+CD8+ cells without CD19 or CD56. The trim removed 4 bases at V and 3 bases at J, leaving 5 bases unmatched. Germline V gene sequence: CDR1 SEHNR, CDR2 FQNEAQ (reference sequence). The CDR3 contains 14 residues. This clone was recorded a few times.

J is TRBJ2-7 and V is TRBV7-9, with 8 bases identical to TRBD1. The origin of this receptor is a human donor with melanoma. The sample here was CD8+ T cells sorted from blood (inferred from file names), taken from a patient given nivolumab and ipilimumab in sequence. CDR3 coding DNA: TGTGCCAGCAGCTCGGGGACAGGCTACTACGAGCAGTACTTC. Protein: CASSSGTGYYEQYF.